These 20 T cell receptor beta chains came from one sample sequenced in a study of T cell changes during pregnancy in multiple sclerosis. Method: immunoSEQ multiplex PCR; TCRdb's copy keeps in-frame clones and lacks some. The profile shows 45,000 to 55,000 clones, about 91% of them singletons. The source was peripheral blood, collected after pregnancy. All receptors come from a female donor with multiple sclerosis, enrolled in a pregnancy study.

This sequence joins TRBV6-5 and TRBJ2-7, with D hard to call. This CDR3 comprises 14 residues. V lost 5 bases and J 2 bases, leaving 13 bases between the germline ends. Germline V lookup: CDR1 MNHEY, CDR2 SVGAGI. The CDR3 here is CASSEAPATYEQYF. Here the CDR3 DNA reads TGTGCCAGCAGTGAGGCCCCGGCCACCTACGAGCAGTACTTC.

This CDR3 reads CASSPRAGGAVYNEQFF. The CDR3 coding sequence is TGTGCCAGCAGCCCCAGGGCGGGGGGGGCCGTCTACAATGAGCAGTTCTTC. The chain carries TRBV7-2 and TRBJ2-1, with 9 bases that match TRBD2. From germline, CDR1 is SGHTA and CDR2 FQGNSA. With 5 bases clipped from V and 3 bases from J, the junction kept 11 bases outside the gene matches. The CDR3 is 17 residues long.

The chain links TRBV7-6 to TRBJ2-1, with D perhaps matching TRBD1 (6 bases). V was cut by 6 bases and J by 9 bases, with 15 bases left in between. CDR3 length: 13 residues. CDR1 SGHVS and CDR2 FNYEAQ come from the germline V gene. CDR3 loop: CASRKTGMREQFF. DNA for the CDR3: TGTGCCAGCAGAAAAACAGGGATGCGTGAGCAGTTCTTC.

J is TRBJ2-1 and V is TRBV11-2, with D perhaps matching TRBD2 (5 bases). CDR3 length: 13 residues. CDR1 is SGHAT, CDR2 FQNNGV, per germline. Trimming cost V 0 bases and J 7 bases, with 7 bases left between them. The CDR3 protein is CASSLDRRNEQFF. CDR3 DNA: TGTGCCAGCAGCTTAGATAGGAGGAATGAGCAGTTCTTC.

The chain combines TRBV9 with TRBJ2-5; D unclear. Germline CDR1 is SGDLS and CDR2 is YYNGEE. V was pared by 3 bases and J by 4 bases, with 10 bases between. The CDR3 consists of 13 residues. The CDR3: CASSAQTVETQYF. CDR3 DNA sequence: TGTGCCAGCAGCGCGCAAACGGTAGAGACCCAGTACTTC.

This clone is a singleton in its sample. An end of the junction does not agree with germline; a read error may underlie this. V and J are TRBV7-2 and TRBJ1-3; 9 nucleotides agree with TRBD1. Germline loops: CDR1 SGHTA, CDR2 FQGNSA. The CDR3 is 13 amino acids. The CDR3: CASSRTYTWTGDF. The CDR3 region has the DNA TGTGCCAGCAGCCGGACGTATACTTGGACAGGGGATTTT.

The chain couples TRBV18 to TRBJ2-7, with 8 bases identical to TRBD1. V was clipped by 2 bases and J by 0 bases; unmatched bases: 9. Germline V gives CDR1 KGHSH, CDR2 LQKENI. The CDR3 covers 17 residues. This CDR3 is CASSPKPLTGASYEQYF. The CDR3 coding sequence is TGTGCCAGCTCACCAAAACCCCTGACAGGGGCCTCCTACGAGCAGTACTTC.

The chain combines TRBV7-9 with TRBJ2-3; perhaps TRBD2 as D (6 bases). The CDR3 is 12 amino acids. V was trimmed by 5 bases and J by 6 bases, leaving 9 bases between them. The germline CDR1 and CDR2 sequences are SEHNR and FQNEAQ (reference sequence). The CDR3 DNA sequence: TGTGCCAGCAGCCGGGACTCGGATACGCAGTATTTT. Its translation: CASSRDSDTQYF.

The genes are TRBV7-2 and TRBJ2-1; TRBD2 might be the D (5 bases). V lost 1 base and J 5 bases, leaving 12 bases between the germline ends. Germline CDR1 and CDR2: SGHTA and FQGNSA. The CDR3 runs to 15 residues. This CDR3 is CASSLGFWGDNEQFF. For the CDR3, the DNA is TGTGCCAGCAGCTTAGGATTTTGGGGAGACAATGAGCAGTTCTTC.

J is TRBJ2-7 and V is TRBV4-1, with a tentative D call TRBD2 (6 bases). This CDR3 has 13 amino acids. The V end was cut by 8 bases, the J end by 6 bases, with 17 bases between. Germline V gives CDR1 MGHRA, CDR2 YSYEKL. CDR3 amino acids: CASGHGGLLEQYF. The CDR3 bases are TGCGCCAGCGGTCACGGAGGGCTCCTCGAGCAGTACTTC.

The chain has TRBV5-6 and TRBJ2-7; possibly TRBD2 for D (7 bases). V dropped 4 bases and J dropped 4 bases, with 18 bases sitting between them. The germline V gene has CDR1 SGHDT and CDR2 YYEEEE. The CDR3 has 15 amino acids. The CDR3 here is CASSPPRGGRYEQYF. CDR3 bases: TGTGCCAGCAGCCCCCCGAGGGGGGGTAGGTACGAGCAGTACTTC.

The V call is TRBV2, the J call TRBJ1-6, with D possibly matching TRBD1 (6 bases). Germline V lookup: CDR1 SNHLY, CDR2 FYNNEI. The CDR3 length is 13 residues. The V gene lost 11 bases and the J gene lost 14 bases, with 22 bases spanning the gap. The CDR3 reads CAGSGTNWETLHF. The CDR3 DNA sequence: TGTGCCGGCTCCGGGACAAACTGGGAAACCCTCCACTTT.

The chain's CDR3 is CASRITGTRMNTEAFF. The CDR3, as DNA: TGTGCCAGCAGGATTACCGGGACTAGAATGAACACTGAAGCTTTCTTT. J is TRBJ1-1 and V is TRBV7-9; possibly TRBD1 for D (5 bases). V shed 6 bases and J shed 0 bases, with 17 bases lying between them. Germline values: CDR1 SEHNR, CDR2 FQNEAQ (reference sequence). The CDR3 contains 16 residues.

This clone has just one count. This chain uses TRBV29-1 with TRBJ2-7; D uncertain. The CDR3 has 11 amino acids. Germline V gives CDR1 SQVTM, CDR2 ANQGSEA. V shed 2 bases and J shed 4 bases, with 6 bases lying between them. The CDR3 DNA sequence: TGCAGCGTTGAAACGGAGTACGAGCAGTACTTC. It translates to CSVETEYEQYF.

The CDR3 sequence: CASSDGTTDTDTQYF. The DNA for the CDR3 is TGTGCCAGCAGCGATGGGACTACAGACACAGATACGCAGTATTTT. This chain joins TRBV5-5 and TRBJ2-3, with 7 positions matching TRBD2. V lost 4 bases, J lost 2 bases, and 7 bases stayed unmatched. This CDR3 has 15 residues. Germline CDR1 and CDR2: SGHKS and YYEKEE (reference sequence).

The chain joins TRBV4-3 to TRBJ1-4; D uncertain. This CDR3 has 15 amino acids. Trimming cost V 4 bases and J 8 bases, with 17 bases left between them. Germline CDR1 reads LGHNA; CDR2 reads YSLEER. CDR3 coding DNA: TGCGCCAGCAGCCCAAACCTGGGAGGGCTCGAAAAACTGTTTTTT. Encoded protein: CASSPNLGGLEKLFF.

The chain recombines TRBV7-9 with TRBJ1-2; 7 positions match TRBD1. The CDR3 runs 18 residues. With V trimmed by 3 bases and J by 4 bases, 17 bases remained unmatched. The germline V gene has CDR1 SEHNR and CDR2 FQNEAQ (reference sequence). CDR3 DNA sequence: TGTGCCAGCAGCTTTACAACAGGGGAAGGATATTGGGGCTATGGCTACACCTTC. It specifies CASSFTTGEGYWGYGYTF. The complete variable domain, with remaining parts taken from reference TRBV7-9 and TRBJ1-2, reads DTGVSQNPRHKITKRGQNVTFRCDPISEHNRLYWYRQTLGQGPEFLTYFQNEAQLEKSRLLSDRFSAERPKGSFSTLEIQRTEQGDSAMYLCASSFTTGEGYWGYGYTFGSGTRLTVV.

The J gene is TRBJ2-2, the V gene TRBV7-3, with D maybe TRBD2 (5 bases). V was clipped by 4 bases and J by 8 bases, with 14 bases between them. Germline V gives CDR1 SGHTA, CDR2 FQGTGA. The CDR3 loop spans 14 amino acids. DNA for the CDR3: TGTGCCAGCAGCTCGTCGACGGGGAAAGGGGAGCTGTTTTTT. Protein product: CASSSSTGKGELFF.

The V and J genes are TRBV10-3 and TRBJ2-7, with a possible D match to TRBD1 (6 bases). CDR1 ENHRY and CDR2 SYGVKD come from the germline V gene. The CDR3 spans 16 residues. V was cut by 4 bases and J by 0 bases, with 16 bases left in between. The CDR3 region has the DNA TGTGCCATCAGTGGCACCGACAGGCCATCCTCCTACGAGCAGTACTTC. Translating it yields CAISGTDRPSSYEQYF.

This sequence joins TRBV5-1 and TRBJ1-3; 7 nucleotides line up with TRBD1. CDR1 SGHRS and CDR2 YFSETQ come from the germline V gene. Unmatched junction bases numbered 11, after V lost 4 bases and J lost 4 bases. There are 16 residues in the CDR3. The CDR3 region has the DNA TGCGCCAGCAGCGTTATCAACGGGACAGCCGGAAACACCATATATTTT. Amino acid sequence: CASSVINGTAGNTIYF.